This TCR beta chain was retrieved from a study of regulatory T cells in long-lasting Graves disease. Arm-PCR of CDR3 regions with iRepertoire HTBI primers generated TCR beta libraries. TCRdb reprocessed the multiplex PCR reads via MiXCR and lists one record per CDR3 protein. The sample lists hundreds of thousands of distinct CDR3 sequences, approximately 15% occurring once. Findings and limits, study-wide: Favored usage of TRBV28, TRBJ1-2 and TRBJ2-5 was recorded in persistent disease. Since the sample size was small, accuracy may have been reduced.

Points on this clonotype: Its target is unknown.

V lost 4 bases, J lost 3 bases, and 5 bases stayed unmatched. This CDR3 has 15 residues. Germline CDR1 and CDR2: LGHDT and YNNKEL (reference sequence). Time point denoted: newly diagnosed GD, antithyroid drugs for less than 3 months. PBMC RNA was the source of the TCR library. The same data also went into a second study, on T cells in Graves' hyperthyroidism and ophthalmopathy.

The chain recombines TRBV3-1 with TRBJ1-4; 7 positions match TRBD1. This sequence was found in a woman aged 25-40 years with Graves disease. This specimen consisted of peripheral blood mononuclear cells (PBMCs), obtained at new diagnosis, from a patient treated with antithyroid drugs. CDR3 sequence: CASSPMGQPNEKLFF. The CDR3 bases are TGTGCCAGCAGCCCGATGGGACAGCCTAATGAAAAACTGTTTTTT.